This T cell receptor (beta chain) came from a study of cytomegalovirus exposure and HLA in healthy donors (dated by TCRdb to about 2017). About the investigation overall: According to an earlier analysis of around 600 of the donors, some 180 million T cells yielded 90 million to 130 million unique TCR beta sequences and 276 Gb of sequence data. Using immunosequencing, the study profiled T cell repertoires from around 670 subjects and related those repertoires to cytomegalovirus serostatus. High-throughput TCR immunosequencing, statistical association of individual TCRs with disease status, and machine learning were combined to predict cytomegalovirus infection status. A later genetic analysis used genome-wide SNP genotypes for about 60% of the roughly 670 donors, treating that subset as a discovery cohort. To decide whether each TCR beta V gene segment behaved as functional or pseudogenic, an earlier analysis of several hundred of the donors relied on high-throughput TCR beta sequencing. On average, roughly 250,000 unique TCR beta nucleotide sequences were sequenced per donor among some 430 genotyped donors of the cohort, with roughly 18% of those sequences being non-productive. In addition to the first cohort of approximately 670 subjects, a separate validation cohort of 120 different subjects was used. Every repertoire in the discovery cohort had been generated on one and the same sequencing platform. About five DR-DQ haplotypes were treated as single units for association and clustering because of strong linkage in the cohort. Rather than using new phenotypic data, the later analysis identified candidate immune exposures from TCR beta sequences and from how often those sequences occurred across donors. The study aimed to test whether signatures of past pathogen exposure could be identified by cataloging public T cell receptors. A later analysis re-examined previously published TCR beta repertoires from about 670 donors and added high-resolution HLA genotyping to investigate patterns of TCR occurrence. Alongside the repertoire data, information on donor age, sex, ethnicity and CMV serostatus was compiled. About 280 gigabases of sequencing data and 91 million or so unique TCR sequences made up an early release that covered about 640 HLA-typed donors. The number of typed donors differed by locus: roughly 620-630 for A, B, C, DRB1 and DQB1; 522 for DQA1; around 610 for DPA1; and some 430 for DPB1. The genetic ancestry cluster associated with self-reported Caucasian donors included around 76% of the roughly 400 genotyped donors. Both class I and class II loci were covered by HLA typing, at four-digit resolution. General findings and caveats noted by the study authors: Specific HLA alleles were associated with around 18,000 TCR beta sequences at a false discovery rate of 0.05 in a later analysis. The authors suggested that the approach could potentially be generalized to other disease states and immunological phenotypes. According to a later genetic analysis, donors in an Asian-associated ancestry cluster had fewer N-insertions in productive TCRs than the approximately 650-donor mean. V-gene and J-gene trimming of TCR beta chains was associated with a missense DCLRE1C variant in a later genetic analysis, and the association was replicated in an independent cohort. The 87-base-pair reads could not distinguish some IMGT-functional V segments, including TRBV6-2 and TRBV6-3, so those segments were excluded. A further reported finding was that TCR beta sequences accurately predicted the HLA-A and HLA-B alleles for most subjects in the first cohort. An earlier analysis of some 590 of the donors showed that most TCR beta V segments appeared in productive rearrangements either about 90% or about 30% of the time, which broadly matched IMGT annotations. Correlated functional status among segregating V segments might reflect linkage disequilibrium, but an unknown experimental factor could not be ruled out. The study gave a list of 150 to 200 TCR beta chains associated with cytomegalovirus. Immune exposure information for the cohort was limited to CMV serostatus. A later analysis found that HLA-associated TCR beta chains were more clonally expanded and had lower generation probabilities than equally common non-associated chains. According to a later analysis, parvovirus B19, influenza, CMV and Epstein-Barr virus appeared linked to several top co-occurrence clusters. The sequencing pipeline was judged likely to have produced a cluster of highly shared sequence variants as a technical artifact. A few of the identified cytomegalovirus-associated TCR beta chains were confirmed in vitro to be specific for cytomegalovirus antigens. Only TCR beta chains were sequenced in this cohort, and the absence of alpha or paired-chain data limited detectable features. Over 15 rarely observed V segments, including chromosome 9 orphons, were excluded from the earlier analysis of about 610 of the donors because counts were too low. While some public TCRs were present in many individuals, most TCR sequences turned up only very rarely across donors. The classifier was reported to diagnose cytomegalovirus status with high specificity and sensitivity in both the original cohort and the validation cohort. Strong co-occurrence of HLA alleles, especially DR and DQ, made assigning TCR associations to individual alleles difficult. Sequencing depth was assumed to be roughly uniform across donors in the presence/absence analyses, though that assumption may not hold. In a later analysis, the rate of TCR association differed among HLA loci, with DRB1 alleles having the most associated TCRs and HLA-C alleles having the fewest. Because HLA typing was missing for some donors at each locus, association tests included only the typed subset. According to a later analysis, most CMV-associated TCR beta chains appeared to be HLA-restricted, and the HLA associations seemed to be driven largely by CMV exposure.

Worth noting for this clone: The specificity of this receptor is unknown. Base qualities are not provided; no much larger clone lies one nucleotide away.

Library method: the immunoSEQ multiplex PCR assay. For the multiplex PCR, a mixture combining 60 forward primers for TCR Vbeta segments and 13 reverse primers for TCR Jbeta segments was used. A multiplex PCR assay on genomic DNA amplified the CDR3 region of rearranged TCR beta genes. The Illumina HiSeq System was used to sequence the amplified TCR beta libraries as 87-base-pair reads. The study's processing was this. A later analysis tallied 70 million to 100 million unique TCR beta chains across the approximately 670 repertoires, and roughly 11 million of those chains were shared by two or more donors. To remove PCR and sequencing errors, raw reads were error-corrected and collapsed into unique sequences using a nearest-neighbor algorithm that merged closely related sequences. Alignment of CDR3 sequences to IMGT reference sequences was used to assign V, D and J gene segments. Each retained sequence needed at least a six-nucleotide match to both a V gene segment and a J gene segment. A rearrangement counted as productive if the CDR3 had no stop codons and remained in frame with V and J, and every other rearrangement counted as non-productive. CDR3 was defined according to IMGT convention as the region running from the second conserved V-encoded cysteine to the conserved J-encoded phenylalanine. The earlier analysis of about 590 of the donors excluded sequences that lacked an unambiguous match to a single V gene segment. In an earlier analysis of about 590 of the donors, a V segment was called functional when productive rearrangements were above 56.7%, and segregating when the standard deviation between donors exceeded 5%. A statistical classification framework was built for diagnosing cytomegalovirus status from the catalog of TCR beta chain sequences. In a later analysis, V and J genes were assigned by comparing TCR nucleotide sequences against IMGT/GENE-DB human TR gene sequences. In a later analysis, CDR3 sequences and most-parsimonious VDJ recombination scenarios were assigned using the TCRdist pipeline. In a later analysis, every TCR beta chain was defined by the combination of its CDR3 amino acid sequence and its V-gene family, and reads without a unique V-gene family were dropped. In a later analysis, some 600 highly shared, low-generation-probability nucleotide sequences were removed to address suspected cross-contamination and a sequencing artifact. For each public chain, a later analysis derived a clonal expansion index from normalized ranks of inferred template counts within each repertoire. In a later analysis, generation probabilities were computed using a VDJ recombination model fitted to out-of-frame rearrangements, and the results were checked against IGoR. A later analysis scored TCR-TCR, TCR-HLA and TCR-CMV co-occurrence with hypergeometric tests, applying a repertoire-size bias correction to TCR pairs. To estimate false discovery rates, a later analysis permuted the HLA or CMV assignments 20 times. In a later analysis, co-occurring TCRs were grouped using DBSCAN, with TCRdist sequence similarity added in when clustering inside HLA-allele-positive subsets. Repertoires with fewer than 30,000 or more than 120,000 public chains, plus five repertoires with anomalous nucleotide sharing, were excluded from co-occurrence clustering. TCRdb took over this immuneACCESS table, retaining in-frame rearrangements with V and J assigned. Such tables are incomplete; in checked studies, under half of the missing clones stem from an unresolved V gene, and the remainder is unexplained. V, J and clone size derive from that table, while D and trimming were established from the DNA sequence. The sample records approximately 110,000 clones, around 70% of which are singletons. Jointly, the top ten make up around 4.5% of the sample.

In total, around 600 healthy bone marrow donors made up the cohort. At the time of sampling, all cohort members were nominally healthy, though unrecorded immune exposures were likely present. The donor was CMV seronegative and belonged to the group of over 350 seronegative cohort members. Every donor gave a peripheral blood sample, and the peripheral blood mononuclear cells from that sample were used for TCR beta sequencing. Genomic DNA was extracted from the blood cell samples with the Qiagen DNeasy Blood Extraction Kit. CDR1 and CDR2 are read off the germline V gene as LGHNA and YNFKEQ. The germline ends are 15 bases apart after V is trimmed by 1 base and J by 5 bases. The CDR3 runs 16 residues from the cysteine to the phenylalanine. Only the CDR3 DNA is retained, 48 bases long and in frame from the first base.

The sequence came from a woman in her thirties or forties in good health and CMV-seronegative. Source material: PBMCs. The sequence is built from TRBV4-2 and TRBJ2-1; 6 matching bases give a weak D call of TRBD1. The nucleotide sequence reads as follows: TGTGCCAGCAGCCAAGGCCCACAGGGTTCGGACAATGAGCAGTTCTTC. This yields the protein CASSQGPQGSDNEQFF.